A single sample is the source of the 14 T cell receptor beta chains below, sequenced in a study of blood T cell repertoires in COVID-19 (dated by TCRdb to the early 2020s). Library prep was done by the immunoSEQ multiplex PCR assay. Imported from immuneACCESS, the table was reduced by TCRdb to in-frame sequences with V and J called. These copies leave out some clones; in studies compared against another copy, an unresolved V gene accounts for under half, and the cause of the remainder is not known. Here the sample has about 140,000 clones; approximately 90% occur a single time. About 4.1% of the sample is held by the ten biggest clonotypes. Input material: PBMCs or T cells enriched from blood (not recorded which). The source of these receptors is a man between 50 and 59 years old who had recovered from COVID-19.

DNA for the CDR3: TGTGCCAGCAGCTTCTCCGGGACATCCGATAATTCACCCCTCCACTTT. Residues: CASSFSGTSDNSPLHF. This rearrangement joins TRBV7-2 to TRBJ1-6; weak D call: TRBD1 (6 bases). Germline CDR1 and CDR2: SGHTA and FQGNSA. The CDR3 consists of 16 residues. V gave up 3 bases and J gave up 5 bases, with 14 bases separating them.

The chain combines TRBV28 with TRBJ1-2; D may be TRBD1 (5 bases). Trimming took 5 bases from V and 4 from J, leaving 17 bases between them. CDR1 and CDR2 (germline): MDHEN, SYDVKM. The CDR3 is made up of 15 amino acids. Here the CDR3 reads CASSPPTRGGYGYTF. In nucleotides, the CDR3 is TGTGCCAGCAGTCCACCTACCCGGGGGGGCTATGGCTACACCTTC.

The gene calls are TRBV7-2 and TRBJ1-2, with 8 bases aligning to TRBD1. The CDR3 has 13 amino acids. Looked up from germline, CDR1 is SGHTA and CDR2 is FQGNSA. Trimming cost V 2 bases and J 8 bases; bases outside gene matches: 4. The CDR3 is CASSLWDRSGYTF. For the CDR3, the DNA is TGTGCCAGCAGCTTATGGGACAGGTCCGGCTACACCTTC.

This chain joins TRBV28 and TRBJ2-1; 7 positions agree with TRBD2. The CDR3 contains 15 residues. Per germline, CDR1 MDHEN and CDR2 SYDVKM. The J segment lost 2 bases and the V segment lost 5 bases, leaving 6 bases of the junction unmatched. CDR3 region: CASSPLGGTYNEQFF. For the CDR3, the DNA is TGTGCCAGCAGTCCCTTGGGGGGGACCTACAATGAGCAGTTCTTC.

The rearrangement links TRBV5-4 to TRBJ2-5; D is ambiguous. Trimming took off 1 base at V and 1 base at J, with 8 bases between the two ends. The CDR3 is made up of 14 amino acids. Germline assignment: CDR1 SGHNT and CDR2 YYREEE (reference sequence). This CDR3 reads CASSLPSVQETQYF. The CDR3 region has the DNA TGTGCCAGCAGCTTGCCCAGCGTCCAAGAGACCCAGTACTTC.

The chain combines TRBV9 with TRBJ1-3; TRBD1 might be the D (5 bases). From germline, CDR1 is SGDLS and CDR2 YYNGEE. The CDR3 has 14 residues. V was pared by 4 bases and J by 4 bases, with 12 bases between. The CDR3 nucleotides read TGTGCCAGCAGCTTACGGACAACCGGAAACACCATATATTTT. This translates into CASSLRTTGNTIYF.

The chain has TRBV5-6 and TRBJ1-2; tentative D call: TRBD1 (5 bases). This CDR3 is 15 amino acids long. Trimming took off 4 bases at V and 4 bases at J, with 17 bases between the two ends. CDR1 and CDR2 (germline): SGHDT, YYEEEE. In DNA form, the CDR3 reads TGTGCCAGCAGCAAGAACGACAGAGCGGGCTATGGCTACACCTTC. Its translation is CASSKNDRAGYGYTF.

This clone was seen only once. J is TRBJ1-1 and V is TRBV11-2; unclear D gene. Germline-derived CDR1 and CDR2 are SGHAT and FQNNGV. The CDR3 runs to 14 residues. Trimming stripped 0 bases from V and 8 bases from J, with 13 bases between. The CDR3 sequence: CASSLDRSFKEAFF. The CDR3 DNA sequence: TGTGCCAGCAGCTTAGATCGGTCTTTCAAAGAAGCTTTCTTT.

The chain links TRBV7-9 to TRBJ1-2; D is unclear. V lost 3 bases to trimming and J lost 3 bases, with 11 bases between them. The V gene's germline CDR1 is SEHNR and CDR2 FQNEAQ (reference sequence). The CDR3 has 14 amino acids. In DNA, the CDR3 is TGTGCCAGCAGCTTGATAGCCCTCGACTATGGCTACACCTTC. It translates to CASSLIALDYGYTF.

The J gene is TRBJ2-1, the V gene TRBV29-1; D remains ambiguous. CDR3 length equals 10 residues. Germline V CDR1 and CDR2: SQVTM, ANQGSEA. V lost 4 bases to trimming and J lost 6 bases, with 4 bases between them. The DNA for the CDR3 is TGCAGCGTTGGCGTCAATGAGCAGTTCTTC. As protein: CSVGVNEQFF.

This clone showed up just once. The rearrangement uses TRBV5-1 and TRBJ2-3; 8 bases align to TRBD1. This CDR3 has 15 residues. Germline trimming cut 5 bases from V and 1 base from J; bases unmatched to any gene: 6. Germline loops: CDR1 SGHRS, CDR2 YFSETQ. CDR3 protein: CASRTGQGGTDTQYF. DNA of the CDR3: TGCGCCAGCAGAACTGGACAGGGTGGCACAGATACGCAGTATTTT.

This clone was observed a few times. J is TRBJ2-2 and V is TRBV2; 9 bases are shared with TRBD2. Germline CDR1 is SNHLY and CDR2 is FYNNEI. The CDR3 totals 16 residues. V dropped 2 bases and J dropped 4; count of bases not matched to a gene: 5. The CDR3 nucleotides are TGTGCCAGCAGTGAACCCCGAGCGGGAGGCACCGGGGAGCTGTTTTTT. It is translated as CASSEPRAGGTGELFF.

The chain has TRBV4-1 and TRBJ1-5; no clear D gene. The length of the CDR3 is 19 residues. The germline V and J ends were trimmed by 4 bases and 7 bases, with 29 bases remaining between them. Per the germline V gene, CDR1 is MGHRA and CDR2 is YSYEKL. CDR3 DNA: TGCGCCAGCAGCCTCGCCCCTCCTCGGACGCGAATTTCGGGGCAGCCCCAGCATTTT. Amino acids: CASSLAPPRTRISGQPQHF.

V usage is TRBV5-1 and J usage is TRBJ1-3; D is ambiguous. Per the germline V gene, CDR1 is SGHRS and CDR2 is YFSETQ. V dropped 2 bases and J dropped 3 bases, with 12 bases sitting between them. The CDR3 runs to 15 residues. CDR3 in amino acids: CASSFLPGSGNTIYF. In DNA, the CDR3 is TGCGCCAGCAGCTTCCTTCCGGGGAGTGGAAACACCATATATTTT.